The TCR beta chain described here comes from a study of cytomegalovirus exposure and HLA in healthy donors. Study background: The approximately 120 validation repertoires were produced on the same platform as the 670 or so repertoires of the first cohort. This was reported in a later analysis.

Looked up from germline, CDR1 is PRHDT and CDR2 is FYEKMQ (reference sequence). The V gene lost 2 bases and the J gene lost 0 bases, with 5 bases spanning the gap. The CDR3 extends over 14 amino acids. General observations from the study: The tendency of first-cohort TCR clusters to co-occur in the 120 or so validation repertoires was identified by a subsequent analysis. Associated with cytomegalovirus, according to the listing, were fewer than 200 TCR beta chains.

Sequencing was performed with immunoSEQ multiplex PCR; in TCRdb, only in-frame clones are kept and a portion is missing. The repertoire holds some 84,000 clones, with roughly 93% as singletons. To note about this clone: Its cognate antigen is unknown.

The V and J genes are TRBV13 and TRBJ1-5, with D unresolved. The sequenced material came from PBMCs. The origin of this receptor is a man aged 25 to 45 in good health and CMV-seronegative. CDR3 sequence: CASSLRGSNQPQHF. The CDR3 nucleotides are TGTGCCAGCAGCTTACGAGGTAGCAATCAGCCCCAGCATTTT.